This T cell receptor beta chain stems from a study of graft-versus-host responses after intestinal transplantation. Across the whole study: Recipients got multivisceral, liver-intestinal, or isolated intestinal transplants. Whole-study results and caveats: The authors found GvH clones in recipient marrow, some appearing first in ileum or blood.

Regarding this clone: Its antigen remains unknown.

Assay: immunoSEQ multiplex PCR; the TCRdb copy retains only in-frame clones and omits some. The table lists approximately 92,000 clones, approximately 90% of them singletons, with 5% to 6.5% in the top ten. The length of the CDR3 is 15 residues. The germline V gene encodes CDR1 SGDLS and CDR2 YYNGEE. V shed 4 bases and J 5 bases; nucleotides not matched to a gene: 6. The genes are TRBV9 and TRBJ2-1; TRBD2 aligns across 10 bases. Source: unstimulated CD8+ T cells sorted from spleen or lymph node cells, taken before intestinal transplant. The clonotype comes from a human donor who received an intestinal transplant. CDR3: CASSPSGGANNEQFF. The CDR3 DNA sequence: TGTGCCAGCAGCCCCAGCGGGGGGGCAAACAATGAGCAGTTCTTC.